The present entry profiles one T cell receptor beta chain with its context. This entry is derived from a study of blood T cell repertoires in COVID-19. Study summary: PBMCs, B-cell-depleted T cells, or T cells were the source of the cDNA or gDNA that made up the material.

Sequencing was performed with immunoSEQ multiplex PCR; in TCRdb, only in-frame clones are kept and a portion is missing. The sample lists 100,000 to 150,000 clones; about 80% were seen once. Per the germline V gene, CDR1 is LNHDA and CDR2 is SQIVND (reference sequence). The CDR3 has 16 amino acids. Trimming removed 3 bases from V and 5 bases from J; junction bases left unmatched: 12. The sequence was collected from a human donor in a cohort sampled during active COVID-19. The V call is TRBV19, the J call TRBJ2-5, with 7 positions matching TRBD2. Source material: peripheral blood. The CDR3 coding sequence is TGTGCCAGTAGTATCCCCCCCCGACTAGCCGCGGAGACCCAGTACTTC. Translated: CASSIPPRLAAETQYF. Drawing the rest from reference TRBV19 and TRBJ2-5, the complete variable domain is DGGITQSPKYLFRKEGQNVTLSCEQNLNHDAMYWYRQDPGQGLRLIYYSQIVNDFQKGDIAEGYSVSREKKESFPLTVTSAQKNPTAFYLCASSIPPRLAAETQYFGPGTRLLVL.